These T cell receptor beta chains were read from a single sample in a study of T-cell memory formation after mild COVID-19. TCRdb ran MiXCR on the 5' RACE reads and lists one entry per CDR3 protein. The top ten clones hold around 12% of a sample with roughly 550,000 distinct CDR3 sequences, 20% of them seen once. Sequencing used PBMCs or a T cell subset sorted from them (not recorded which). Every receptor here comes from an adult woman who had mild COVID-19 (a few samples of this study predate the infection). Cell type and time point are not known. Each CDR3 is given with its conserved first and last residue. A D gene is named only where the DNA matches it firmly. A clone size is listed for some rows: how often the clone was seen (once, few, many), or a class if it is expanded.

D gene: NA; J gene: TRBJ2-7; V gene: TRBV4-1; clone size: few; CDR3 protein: CASSQEPYEQYF; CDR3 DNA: TGCGCCAGCAGCCAAGAACCCTACGAGCAGTACTTC
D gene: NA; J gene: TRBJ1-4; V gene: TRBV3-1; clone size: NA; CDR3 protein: CASSPLSPTNEKLFF; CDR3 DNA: TGTGCCAGCAGCCCACTATCCCCAACTAATGAAAAACTGTTTTTT
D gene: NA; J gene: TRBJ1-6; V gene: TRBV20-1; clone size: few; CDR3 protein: CSAAAEGRNNSPLHF; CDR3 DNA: TGCAGTGCTGCGGCCGAGGGGCGGAATAATTCACCCCTCCACTTT
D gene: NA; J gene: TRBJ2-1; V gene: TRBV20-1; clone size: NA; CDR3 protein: CSARDGRTYNEQFF; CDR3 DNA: TGCAGTGCTAGAGACGGGCGAACCTACAATGAGCAGTTCTTC
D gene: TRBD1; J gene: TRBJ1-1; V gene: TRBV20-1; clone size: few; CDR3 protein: CSTNPGQNIPEAFF; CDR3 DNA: TGCAGTACGAATCCGGGACAGAATATTCCTGAAGCTTTCTTT
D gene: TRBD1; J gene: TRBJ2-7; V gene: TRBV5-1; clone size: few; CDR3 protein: CASSWAGQGAEQYF; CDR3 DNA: TGCGCCAGCAGCTGGGCGGGACAGGGGGCCGAGCAGTACTTC
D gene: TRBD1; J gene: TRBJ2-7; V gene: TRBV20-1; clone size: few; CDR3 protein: CSASPPIGTGTYEQYF; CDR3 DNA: TGCAGTGCTAGCCCTCCGATAGGGACAGGAACCTACGAGCAGTACTTC
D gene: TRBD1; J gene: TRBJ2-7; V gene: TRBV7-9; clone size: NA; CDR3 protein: CASSRTGVKPYEQYF; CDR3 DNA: TGTGCCAGCAGCCGGACAGGGGTAAAGCCCTACGAGCAGTACTTC
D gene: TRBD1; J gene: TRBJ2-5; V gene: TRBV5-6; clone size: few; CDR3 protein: CASSFRAGTGGVQETQYF; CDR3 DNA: TGTGCCAGCAGCTTCCGAGCCGGGACAGGGGGCGTCCAAGAGACCCAGTACTTC
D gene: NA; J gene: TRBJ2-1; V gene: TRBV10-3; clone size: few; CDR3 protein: CAISEPDGFSTYNEQFF; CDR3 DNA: TGTGCCATCAGTGAGCCGGACGGTTTCAGCACCTACAATGAGCAGTTCTTC
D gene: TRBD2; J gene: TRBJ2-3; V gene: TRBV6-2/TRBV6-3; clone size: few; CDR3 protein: CASSPGLASQYF; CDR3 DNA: TGTGCCAGCAGTCCTGGACTAGCCTCGCAGTATTTT
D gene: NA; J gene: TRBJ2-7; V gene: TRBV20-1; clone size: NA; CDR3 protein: CSAHHQGLSYEQYF; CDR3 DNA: TGCAGTGCTCACCACCAGGGGCTCTCCTACGAGCAGTACTTC
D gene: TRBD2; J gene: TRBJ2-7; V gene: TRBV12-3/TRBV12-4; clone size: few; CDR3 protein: CASRPAGSSYEQYF; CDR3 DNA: TGTGCCAGCAGGCCAGCGGGGAGCTCCTACGAGCAGTACTTC
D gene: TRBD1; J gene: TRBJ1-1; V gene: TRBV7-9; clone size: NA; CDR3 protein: CATDGQGAGTEAFF; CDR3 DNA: TGTGCCACCGACGGACAGGGGGCGGGGACTGAAGCTTTCTTT